The 13 T cell receptor beta chains in this list originate from one sample, sequenced in a study of a mutant IDH1 vaccine in newly diagnosed glioma. Here immunoSEQ multiplex PCR was the method, and the copy in TCRdb shows in-frame clones only, minus some. The data show around 56,000 clones, with about 81% seen just once and about 8.8% held by the top ten. These receptors' antigens are unknown. Documented time point: week 23, last vaccination. Vaccination comprised doses that each held 300 ug of mutant IDH1 20-mer peptide, plus topical imiquimod. The sample consisted of PBMCs, taken from a glioma patient whose treatment included an IDH1 peptide vaccine. All receptors derive from a woman in her thirties or forties with glioma. Some clones in this sample may be carry-over from other donors' samples.

The genes are TRBV6-1 and TRBJ2-5; 7 bases agree with TRBD2. The CDR3 sequence is 15 residues long. V dropped 2 bases and J dropped 3; count of bases not matched to a gene: 6. CDR1 is MNHNS, CDR2 SASEGT, per germline. The DNA of the CDR3 is TGTGCCAGCAGTGAAAGCGGGGCCCTCAAAGAGACCCAGTACTTC. It codes for CASSESGALKETQYF.

The rearrangement links TRBV15 to TRBJ2-7; D gene unclear. There are 14 residues in the CDR3. Germline V gives CDR1 LNHNV, CDR2 YYDKDF (reference sequence). The V and J ends lost 1 base and 0 bases respectively, with 7 bases between them. The CDR3 DNA reads TGTGCCACCAGCAGAGGGGGATCCTCCTACGAGCAGTACTTC. Amino acids: CATSRGGSSYEQYF. Looking up the rest from reference TRBV15 and TRBJ2-7 gives the full variable domain: DAMVIQNPRYQVTQFGKPVTLSCSQTLNHNVMYWYQQKSSQAPKLLFHYYDKDFNNEADTPDNFQSRRPNTSFCFLDIRSPGLGDTAMYLCATSRGGSSYEQYFGPGTRLTVT.

This clone was recorded only once. The V and J genes are TRBV6-1 and TRBJ2-7; D possibly corresponds to TRBD1 (6 bases). V was pared by 7 bases and J by 5 bases, with 12 bases between. Germline assignment: CDR1 MNHNS and CDR2 SASEGT. The CDR3 runs to 12 residues. DNA of the CDR3: TGTGCCAGCATAGACAGGCGAAACGAGCAGTACTTC. Encoded protein: CASIDRRNEQYF.

The chain is built from TRBV5-1 and TRBJ2-3; no reliable D call. This CDR3 has 14 amino acids. Germline CDR1 is SGHRS and CDR2 is YFSETQ. V was trimmed by 0 bases and J by 2 bases, leaving 7 bases between them. The CDR3 region has the DNA TGCGCCAGCAGCTTGGGAGGCAACACAGATACGCAGTATTTT. It codes for CASSLGGNTDTQYF.

V usage is TRBV10-2 and J usage is TRBJ1-6; 8 bases are shared with TRBD1. CDR3 size: 13 residues. CDR1 and CDR2 from the germline V gene are WSHSY and SAAADI. Trimming at V came to 6 bases and at J to 6 bases, leaving 1 base not matched to a gene. The CDR3 DNA reads as TGCGCCAGCAGACAGGGGGGTAATTCACCCCTCCACTTT. It translates to CASRQGGNSPLHF.

The chain recombines TRBV7-2 with TRBJ1-6, with 9 bases identical to TRBD1. CDR3 length: 17 amino acids. The V gene end was trimmed by 5 bases and the J gene end by 0 bases; junction bases not matched to a gene: 5. Germline V gene sequence: CDR1 SGHTA, CDR2 FQGNSA. The CDR3 region is CASSRPGQGSYNSPLHF. The CDR3 nucleotides are TGTGCCAGCAGCCGGCCGGGACAGGGCTCCTATAATTCACCCCTCCACTTT.

The CDR3, as DNA: TGTGCCAGCCGGGGGACATCCCAGCCCCAGCATTTT. Encoded protein: CASRGTSQPQHF. V is TRBV2 and J is TRBJ1-5; TRBD1 is a possible D gene (6 bases). Germline V lookup: CDR1 SNHLY, CDR2 FYNNEI. CDR3 length: 12 residues. V dropped 8 bases and J dropped 7 bases, with 12 bases sitting between them.

This clone was recorded a few times. The V gene is TRBV15, the J gene TRBJ2-6, with TRBD1 matching over 7 bases. The trim removed 5 bases at V and 4 bases at J, leaving 5 bases unmatched. Germline assignment: CDR1 LNHNV and CDR2 YYDKDF (reference sequence). This CDR3 is 15 amino acids long. DNA of the CDR3: TGTGCCACCAGCGCGACAGGGATCGGGGCCAACGTCCTGACTTTC. It is translated as CATSATGIGANVLTF.

This clone showed up just a few times. The gene calls are TRBV27 and TRBJ2-6, with TRBD1 as a possible D gene (5 bases). V was pared by 6 bases and J by 2 bases, with 11 bases between. Germline V lookup: CDR1 MNHEY, CDR2 SMNVEV (reference sequence). The CDR3 loop spans 15 amino acids. The CDR3, as DNA: TGTGCCAGCAGACCTCAGGGTGCTGGGGCCAACGTCCTGACTTTC. This gives the protein CASRPQGAGANVLTF.

This clone has a single count. The chain couples TRBV21-1 to TRBJ1-2; the table's TRBD1 call for D was not verified on the DNA. TRBV21-1 is deemed a pseudogene. This CDR3 region has 17 residues. Here the CDR3 reads CASSKIAPGRGTNGYTF. The CDR3 nucleotides are TGTGCCAGCAGCAAAATCGCTCCGGGCAGGGGGACAAATGGCTACACCTTC.

V is TRBV30 and J is TRBJ1-1; D remains ambiguous. The CDR3 has 13 residues. V dropped 2 bases and J dropped 0 bases, with 7 bases sitting between them. Germline V gene sequence: CDR1 GTSNPN, CDR2 SVGIG (reference sequence). The CDR3 loop reads CAWSSTVNTEAFF. Here the CDR3 DNA reads TGTGCCTGGAGTTCGACGGTGAACACTGAAGCTTTCTTT.

This clone was detected once. The chain carries TRBV29-1 and TRBJ1-2, with D possibly matching TRBD1 (5 bases). Trimming pared 3 bases from V and 4 bases from J, leaving 9 bases between. The CDR3 length is 12 residues. Germline loops: CDR1 SQVTM, CDR2 ANQGSEA. The CDR3 DNA reads as TGCAGCGTTGACCGGGACCTCTATGGCTACACCTTC. Its protein product is CSVDRDLYGYTF.

This chain uses TRBV2 with TRBJ1-3, with D tentatively TRBD1 (5 bases). V was clipped by 5 bases and J by 1 base, with 12 bases between them. This CDR3 contains 15 residues. In germline, CDR1 is SNHLY, CDR2 FYNNEI. CDR3 bases: TGTGCCAGCAGTCAGGCAGGGCAATCTGGAAACACCATATATTTT. Encoded protein: CASSQAGQSGNTIYF.